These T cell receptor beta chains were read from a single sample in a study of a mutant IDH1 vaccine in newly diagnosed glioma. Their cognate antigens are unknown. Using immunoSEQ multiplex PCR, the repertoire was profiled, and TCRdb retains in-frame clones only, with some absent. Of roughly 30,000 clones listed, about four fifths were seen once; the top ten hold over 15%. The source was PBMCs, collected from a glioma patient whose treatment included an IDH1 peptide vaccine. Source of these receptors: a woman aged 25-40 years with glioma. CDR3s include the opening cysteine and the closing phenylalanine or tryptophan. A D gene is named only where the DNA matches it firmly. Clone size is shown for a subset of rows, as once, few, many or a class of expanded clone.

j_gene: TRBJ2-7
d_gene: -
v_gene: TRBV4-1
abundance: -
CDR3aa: CASSLLPGTLSYEQYF
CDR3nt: TGCGCCAGCAGCCTACTCCCGGGGACCCTCTCCTACGAGCAGTACTTC

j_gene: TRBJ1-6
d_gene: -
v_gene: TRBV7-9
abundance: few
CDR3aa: CASSLAGTGNSPLHF
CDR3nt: TGTGCCAGCAGCTTAGCTGGGACGGGGAATTCACCCCTCCACTTT

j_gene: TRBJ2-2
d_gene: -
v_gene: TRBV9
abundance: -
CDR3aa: CASSATSFGELFF
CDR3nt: TGTGCCAGCAGCGCCACTAGTTTCGGGGAGCTGTTTTTT

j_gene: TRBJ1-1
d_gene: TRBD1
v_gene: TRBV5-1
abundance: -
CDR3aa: CASRQAGGPREAFF
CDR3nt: TGCGCCAGCCGCCAGGCAGGGGGACCTCGAGAAGCTTTCTTT

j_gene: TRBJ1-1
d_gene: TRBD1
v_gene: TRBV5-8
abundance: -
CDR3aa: CASSTGQGVPILNTEAFF
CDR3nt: TGTGCCAGCAGCACGGGACAGGGGGTGCCGATACTGAACACTGAAGCTTTCTTT

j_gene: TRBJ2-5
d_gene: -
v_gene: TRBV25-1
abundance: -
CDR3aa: CASSETGFGETQYF
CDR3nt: TGTGCCAGCAGTGAAACAGGGTTCGGGGAGACCCAGTACTTC

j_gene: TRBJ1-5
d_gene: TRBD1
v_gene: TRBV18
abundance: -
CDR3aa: CASSPDRGGNQPQHF
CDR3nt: TGTGCCAGCTCACCCGACAGGGGGGGCAATCAGCCCCAGCATTTT

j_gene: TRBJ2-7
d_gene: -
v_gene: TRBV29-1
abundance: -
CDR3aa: CSFTGTAPYEQYF
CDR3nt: TGCAGCTTCACCGGGACCGCCCCCTACGAGCAGTACTTC

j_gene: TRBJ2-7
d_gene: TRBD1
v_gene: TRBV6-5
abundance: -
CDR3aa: CASSYRDSYYEQYF
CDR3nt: TGTGCCAGCAGTTACCGGGACAGCTACTACGAGCAGTACTTC

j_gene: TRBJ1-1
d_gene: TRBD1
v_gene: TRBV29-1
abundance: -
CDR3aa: CSVLEHHLQGSREAFF
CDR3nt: TGCAGCGTTCTAGAACACCATTTACAGGGGTCGCGTGAAGCTTTCTTT

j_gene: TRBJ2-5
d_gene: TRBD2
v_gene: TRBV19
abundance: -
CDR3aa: CASTASGGAWARETQYF
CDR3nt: TGTGCCAGTACCGCTAGCGGGGGGGCCTGGGCCAGAGAGACCCAGTACTTC

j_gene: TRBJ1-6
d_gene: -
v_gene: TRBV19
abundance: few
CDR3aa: CASNHRGQNSPLHF
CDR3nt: TGTGCCAGTAACCACCGGGGCCAAAATTCACCCCTCCACTTT

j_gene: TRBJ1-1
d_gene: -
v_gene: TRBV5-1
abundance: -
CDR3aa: CASRPATGPNAFF
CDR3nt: TGCGCCAGCAGACCCGCTACAGGGCCGAACGCTTTCTTT

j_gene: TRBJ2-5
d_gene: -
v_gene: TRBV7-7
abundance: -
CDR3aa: CASSLSGQTQYF
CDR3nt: TGTGCCAGCAGCTTGTCTGGCCAGACCCAGTACTTC

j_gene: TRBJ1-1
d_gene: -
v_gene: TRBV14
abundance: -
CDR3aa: CASSPQVMNTEAFF
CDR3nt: TGTGCCAGCAGCCCCCAGGTAATGAACACTGAAGCTTTCTTT

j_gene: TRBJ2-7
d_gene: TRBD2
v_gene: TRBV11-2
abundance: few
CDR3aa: CASSYPAGGPYEQYF
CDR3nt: TGTGCCAGCAGCTACCCAGCGGGGGGGCCGTACGAGCAGTACTTC

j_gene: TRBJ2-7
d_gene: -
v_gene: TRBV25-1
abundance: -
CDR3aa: CASSKGGSYEQYF
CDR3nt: TGTGCCAGCAGTAAAGGAGGAAGCTACGAGCAGTACTTC

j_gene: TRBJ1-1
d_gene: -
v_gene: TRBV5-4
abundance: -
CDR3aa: CASSLGQRGMNTEAFF
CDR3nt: TGTGCCAGCAGCTTGGGCCAAAGGGGTATGAACACTGAAGCTTTCTTT

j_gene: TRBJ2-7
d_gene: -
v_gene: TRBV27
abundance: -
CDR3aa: CASSPGLFGEQYF
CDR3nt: TGTGCCAGCAGTCCCGGGCTTTTTGGCGAGCAGTACTTC

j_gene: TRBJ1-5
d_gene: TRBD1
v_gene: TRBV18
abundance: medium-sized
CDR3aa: CASSPDRGGNQPQHF
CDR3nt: TGTGCCAGCTCACCAGACAGGGGTGGAAATCAGCCCCAGCATTTT

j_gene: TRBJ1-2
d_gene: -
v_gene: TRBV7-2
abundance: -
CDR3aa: CASSLGPGYGYTF
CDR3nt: TGTGCCAGCAGCTTAGGTCCGGGTTATGGCTACACCTTC

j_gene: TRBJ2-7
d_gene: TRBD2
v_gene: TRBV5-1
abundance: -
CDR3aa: CASSLDLRPTSGGEQYF
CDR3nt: TGCGCCAGCAGCTTGGATCTAAGACCGACTAGCGGGGGTGAGCAGTACTTC

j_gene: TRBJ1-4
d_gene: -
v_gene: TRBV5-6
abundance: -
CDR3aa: CASSPAPGRSNEKLFF
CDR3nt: TGTGCCAGCAGCCCCGCTCCGGGACGGAGTAATGAAAAACTGTTTTTT

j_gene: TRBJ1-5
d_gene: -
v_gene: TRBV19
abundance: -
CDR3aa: CASSTPRMLYSNQPQHF
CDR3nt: TGTGCCAGTTCGACCCCACGGATGCTGTATAGCAATCAGCCCCAGCATTTT

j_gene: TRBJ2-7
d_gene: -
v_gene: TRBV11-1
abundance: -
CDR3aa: CASSPSWVDYEQYF
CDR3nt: TGTGCCAGCAGCCCATCCTGGGTAGACTACGAGCAGTACTTC

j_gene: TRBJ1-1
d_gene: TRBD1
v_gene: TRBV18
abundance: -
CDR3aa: CASSHSGQGGNTEAFF
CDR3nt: TGTGCCAGCTCACATTCCGGACAGGGCGGGAACACTGAAGCTTTCTTT

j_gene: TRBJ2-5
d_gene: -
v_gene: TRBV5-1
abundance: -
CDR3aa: CASEKGPQETQYF
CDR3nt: TGCGCCAGCGAAAAGGGCCCCCAAGAGACCCAGTACTTC

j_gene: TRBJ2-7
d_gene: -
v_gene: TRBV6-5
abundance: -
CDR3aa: CASSYGQVYEQYF
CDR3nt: TGTGCCAGCAGTTACGGGCAGGTATACGAGCAGTACTTC

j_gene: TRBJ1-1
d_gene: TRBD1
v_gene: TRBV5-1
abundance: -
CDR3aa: CASSSGQPNTEAFF
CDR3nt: TGCGCCAGCAGTTCGGGACAGCCGAACACTGAAGCTTTCTTT

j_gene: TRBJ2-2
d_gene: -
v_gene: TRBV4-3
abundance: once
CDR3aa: CASSQDFPGLTQLFF
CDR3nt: TGCGCCAGCAGCCAAGACTTCCCAGGCCTTACTCAGCTGTTTTTT

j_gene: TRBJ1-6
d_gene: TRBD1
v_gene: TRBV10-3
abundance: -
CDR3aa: CATQQGAGSPLHF
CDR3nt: TGTGCCACCCAACAGGGGGCCGGTTCACCCCTCCACTTT

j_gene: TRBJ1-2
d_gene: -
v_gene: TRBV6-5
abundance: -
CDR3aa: CASSYSSGSASGYTF
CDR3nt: TGTGCCAGCAGTTACTCGTCAGGGTCGGCCTCTGGCTACACCTTC

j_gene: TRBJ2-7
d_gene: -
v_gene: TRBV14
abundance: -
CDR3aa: CASSQDRGILTFSVQYF
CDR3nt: TGTGCCAGCAGCCAAGATCGGGGCATTCTTACGTTTTCGGTGCAGTACTTC

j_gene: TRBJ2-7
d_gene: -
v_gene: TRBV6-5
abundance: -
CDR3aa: CASSYGLYEQYF
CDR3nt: TGTGCCAGCAGTTACGGACTCTACGAGCAGTACTTC

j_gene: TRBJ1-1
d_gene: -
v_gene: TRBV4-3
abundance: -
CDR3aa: CASSQDRGTEAFF
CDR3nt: TGCGCCAGCAGCCAAGATAGGGGCACTGAAGCTTTCTTT

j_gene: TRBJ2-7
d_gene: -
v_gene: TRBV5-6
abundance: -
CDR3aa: CASSFSGTHYEQYF
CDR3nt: TGTGCCAGCAGCTTCTCAGGAACCCACTACGAGCAGTACTTC

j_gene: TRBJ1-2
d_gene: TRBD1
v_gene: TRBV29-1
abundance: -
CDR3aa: CSATGTALYGYTF
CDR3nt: TGCAGCGCGACCGGGACAGCCCTCTATGGCTACACCTTC

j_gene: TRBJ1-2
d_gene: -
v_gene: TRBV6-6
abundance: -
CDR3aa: CASSYPRQGSYGYTF
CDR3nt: TGTGCCAGCAGTTACCCTCGGCAGGGTTCCTATGGCTACACCTTC

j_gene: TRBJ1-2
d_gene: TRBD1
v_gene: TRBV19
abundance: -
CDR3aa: CASSVRRDRNRYGYTF
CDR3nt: TGTGCCAGTAGTGTCCGTAGGGACAGGAACCGGTATGGCTACACCTTC